This T cell receptor (beta chain) stems from a study of a mutant IDH1 vaccine in newly diagnosed glioma. In the study overall: Among treated patients, roughly 62% were male and roughly 38% female, and mean age was approximately 40 years. Previous treatment comprised radiotherapy, temozolomide, or both, mostly both.

On this clone: What it binds is not known.

Time point denoted: baseline, week 1 (first vaccination visit). Specified treatment: pre-vaccination baseline after standard-of-care therapy. Trimming shortened V by 2 bases and J by 2 bases, and 16 bases separated the two germline ends. The germline V gene encodes CDR1 GTSNPN and CDR2 SVGIG (reference sequence). The CDR3 is 15 residues long. Notes on the study in general: Altogether, around 93% of patients exhibited vaccine-induced immune responses.

Libraries were prepared by immunoSEQ multiplex PCR; TCRdb keeps only in-frame clonotypes and omits some of them. The sample yields some 87,000 clones, 80% seen once. The sequence derives from a middle-aged man with glioma. V and J are TRBV30 and TRBJ2-7; D may match TRBD1 or TRBD2 (5 bases each). This specimen consisted of PBMCs, obtained from a glioma patient treated with radiotherapy, temozolomide or both. The CDR3 nucleotides read TGTGCCTGGAGTCCTGTGAGGGGCTTTACCTACGAGCAGTACTTC. Its protein product is CAWSPVRGFTYEQYF.